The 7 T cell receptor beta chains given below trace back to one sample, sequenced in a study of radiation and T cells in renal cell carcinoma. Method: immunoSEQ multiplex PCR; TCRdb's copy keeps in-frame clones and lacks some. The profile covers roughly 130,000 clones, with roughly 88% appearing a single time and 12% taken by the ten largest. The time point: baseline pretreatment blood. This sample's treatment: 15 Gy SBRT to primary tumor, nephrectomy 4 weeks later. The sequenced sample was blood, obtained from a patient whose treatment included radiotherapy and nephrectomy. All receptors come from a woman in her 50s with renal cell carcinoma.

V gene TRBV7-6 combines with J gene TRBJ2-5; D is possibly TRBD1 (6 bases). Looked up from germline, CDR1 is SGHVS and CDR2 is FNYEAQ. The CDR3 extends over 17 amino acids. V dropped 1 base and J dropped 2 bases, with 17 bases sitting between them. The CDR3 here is CASSLEKPGHLQETQYF. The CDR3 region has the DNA TGTGCCAGCAGCTTAGAAAAACCGGGACATCTACAAGAGACCCAGTACTTC.

The CDR3 loop reads CSVAEGGPNEKLFF. The CDR3 bases are TGCAGCGTTGCGGAGGGGGGGCCCAATGAAAAACTGTTTTTT. V and J are TRBV29-1 and TRBJ1-4, with TRBD1 as a possible D gene (6 bases). CDR1 and CDR2 from the germline V gene are SQVTM and ANQGSEA. V was pared by 4 bases and J by 5 bases, with 14 bases between. The CDR3 length is 14 residues.

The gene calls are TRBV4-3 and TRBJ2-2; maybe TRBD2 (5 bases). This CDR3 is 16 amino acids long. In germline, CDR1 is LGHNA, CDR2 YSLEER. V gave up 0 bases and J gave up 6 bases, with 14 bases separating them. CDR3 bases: TGCGCCAGCAGCCAAGATAGGGTGGTACTAGCCGGGGAGCTGTTTTTT. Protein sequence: CASSQDRVVLAGELFF.

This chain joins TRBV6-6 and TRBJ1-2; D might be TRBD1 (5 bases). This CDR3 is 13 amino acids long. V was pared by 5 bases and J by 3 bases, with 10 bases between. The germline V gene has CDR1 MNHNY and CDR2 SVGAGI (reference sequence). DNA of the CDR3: TGTGCCAGCAGTGTCACAGGCCACTATGGCTACACCTTC. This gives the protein CASSVTGHYGYTF.

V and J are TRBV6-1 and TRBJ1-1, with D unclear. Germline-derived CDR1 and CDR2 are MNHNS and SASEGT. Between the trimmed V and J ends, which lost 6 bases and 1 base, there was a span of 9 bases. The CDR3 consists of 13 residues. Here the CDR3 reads CASRFRENTEAFF. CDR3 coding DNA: TGTGCCAGCAGGTTCAGAGAGAACACTGAAGCTTTCTTT.

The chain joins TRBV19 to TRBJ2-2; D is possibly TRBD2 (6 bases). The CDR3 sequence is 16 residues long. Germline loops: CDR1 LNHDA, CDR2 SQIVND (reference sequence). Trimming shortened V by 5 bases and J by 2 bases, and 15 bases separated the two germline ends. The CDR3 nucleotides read TGTGCCAGTAGTCCCATGGGGGGTATCAACACCGGGGAGCTGTTTTTT. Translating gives CASSPMGGINTGELFF.

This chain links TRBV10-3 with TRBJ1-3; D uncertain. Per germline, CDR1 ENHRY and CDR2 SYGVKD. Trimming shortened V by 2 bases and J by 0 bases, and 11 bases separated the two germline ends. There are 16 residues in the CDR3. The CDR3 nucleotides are TGTGCCATCAGTGAGCAGTCAGCTGACTCTGGAAACACCATATATTTT. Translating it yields CAISEQSADSGNTIYF.